A single sample gave rise to the 2 T cell receptor beta chains below, sequenced in a study of neurological immune-mediated disorders. Each CDR3 protein is one row after TCRdb ran MiXCR on the 5' RACE reads. Altogether 14,000 or so distinct CDR3 sequences are present, less than 15% being singletons, with the ten largest covering more than 35%. The sample consisted of CD8+ T cells from blood. These receptors all come from a female donor with HTLV-1-associated myelopathy (HAM/TSP).

This clonotype was picked up many times. This sequence joins TRBV28 and TRBJ2-7, with D possibly being TRBD2 (8 bases). The V and J ends lost 2 bases and 2 bases respectively, with 25 bases between them. This CDR3 has 19 amino acids. Germline loops: CDR1 MDHEN, CDR2 SYDVKM. The CDR3 is CASSLTDRASSGTPYEQYF. As DNA, the CDR3 is TGTGCCAGCAGTTTAACCGACAGGGCAAGTAGCGGGACTCCCTACGAGCAGTACTTC.

This clonotype occurred many times. V is TRBV7-9 and J is TRBJ2-2; D uncertain. CDR1 SEHNR and CDR2 FQNEAQ come from the germline V gene (reference sequence). The CDR3 has 14 amino acids. V was cut by 0 bases and J by 6 bases, with 8 bases left in between. CDR3 amino acids: CASSLAPVSGELFF. CDR3 nucleotide sequence: TGTGCCAGCAGCTTAGCGCCGGTTTCCGGGGAGCTGTTTTTT.